This is a list of T cell receptor beta chains from one sample in a study of OX40 agonist ivuxolimab in advanced cancers. Clones were sequenced by immunoSEQ multiplex PCR, and TCRdb holds only the in-frame ones, with some missing. The sample lists approximately 19,000 clones, roughly 85% occurring once. The specimen comprised CD4+ or CD8+ T cells sorted from blood, sampled in a trial of the OX40 agonist ivuxolimab. These receptors all stem from an adult with an advanced solid tumor such as melanoma, head and neck, liver or kidney cancer. The CDR3 runs from the conserved cysteine through the conserved F or W. The D gene is left open where the match is weak. Only some rows state a clone size, as once, few, many or a class for expanded clones.

-	13	TRBJ1-2	-	TRBV19	TGTGCCAGTAGTATAACGGACGGCTATGGCTACACCTTC	CASSITDGYGYTF
-	16	TRBJ2-7	-	TRBV6-5	TGTGCCAGCAGTTTCGCCGGGACGCGCACCGTCTACGAGCAGTACTTC	CASSFAGTRTVYEQYF
TRBD2	15	TRBJ2-3	-	TRBV19	TGTGCCAGTACCACGACTAGCTCCGGCACAGATACGCAGTATTTT	CASTTTSSGTDTQYF
-	14	TRBJ2-7	-	TRBV30	TGTGCCTGGACGAGTTATGGGGGGAGCAGAGAGCAGTACTTC	CAWTSYGGSREQYF
-	16	TRBJ1-4	-	TRBV9	TGTGCCAGCAGCCCGGGACGGTTTACAACTAATGAAAAACTGTTTTTT	CASSPGRFTTNEKLFF
-	14	TRBJ1-5	-	TRBV19	TGTGCCAGTAGTATTGGGCAGCTCAATCAGCCCCAGCATTTT	CASSIGQLNQPQHF
TRBD2	15	TRBJ2-1	few	TRBV30	TGTGCTGGGGGGGTAGCTACTAGCTCCTACAATGAGCAGTTCTTC	CAGGVATSSYNEQFF
-	15	TRBJ2-2	-	TRBV7-6	TGTGCCAGCAGCTTGGGTAGCTTGAACACCGGGGAGCTGTTTTTT	CASSLGSLNTGELFF
-	13	TRBJ1-4	medium-sized	TRBV5-1	TGCGCCAGCAGCTTTCAGGGTGGAGAAAAACTGTTTTTT	CASSFQGGEKLFF
TRBD1	14	TRBJ2-2	-	TRBV5-6	TGTGCCAGCAGTTCGGGACAGGGGTTCGGGGAGCTGTTTTTT	CASSSGQGFGELFF